Sequencing of this T cell receptor (beta chain) was carried out in a study of Ad26.COV2.S vaccination and SARS-CoV-2 variants. The germline CDR1 and CDR2 sequences are SGHTA and FQGNSA. This CDR3 has 13 residues. V lost 2 bases and J 6 bases, leaving 7 bases between the germline ends. In the case of this clone: Its antigen is unidentified.

Overall study results and limits: Compared with placebo recipients, vaccine recipients had higher spike-specific TCR breadth. An underestimation of total T cell responses may have resulted from the TCR breadth and depth analyses. It was reported that spike-specific CD8+ and CD4+ T cell responses were substantially broad after vaccination. With respect to non-spike TCR breadth, vaccine and placebo recipients were similar.

Assay: immunoSEQ multiplex PCR; the TCRdb copy retains only in-frame clones and omits some. The sample lists roughly 100,000 clones, roughly 75% occurring once. The J gene is TRBJ2-2, the V gene TRBV7-2, with TRBD2 as a possible D gene (6 bases). The receptor comes from a human donor who had recovered from COVID-19. Specimen: peripheral blood, collected after recovery from COVID-19. The CDR3 here is CASSLWEAGELFF. The CDR3 DNA follows: TGTGCCAGCAGCTTATGGGAGGCCGGGGAGCTGTTTTTT.